One TCR beta chain is described in this entry. Its cognate antigen is unknown. The PCR employed 60 Vbeta primers together with 13 Jbeta primers. Libraries were prepared by immunoSEQ multiplex PCR; TCRdb keeps only in-frame clonotypes and omits some of them. The sample table sets out around 70,000 clones. Germline V gives CDR1 MNHEY, CDR2 SVGAGI. The CDR3 contains 11 residues. Trimming stripped 4 bases from V and 4 bases from J, with 4 bases between. These data are taken from a study of cytomegalovirus exposure and HLA in healthy donors. Study-level findings and limits: Judged likely to be a sequencing artifact was a cluster of highly shared sequence variants. A later analysis associated approximately 17,000 TCR beta sequences with HLA alleles at a 0.05 false discovery rate. Researchers counted about 150 TCR beta chains as cytomegalovirus-associated.

The sample consisted of PBMCs. The TCR sequence derives from a female donor in good health and CMV-seropositive. The chain links TRBV6-5 to TRBJ2-5; D is ambiguous. The CDR3 region has the DNA TGTGCCAGCAGTTTCGGAGAGACCCAGTACTTC. It codes for CASSFGETQYF.